The rows below give T cell receptor beta chains drawn from one sample of a study of cytomegalovirus exposure and HLA in healthy donors. The repertoire was sequenced with immunoSEQ multiplex PCR; TCRdb's copy has only in-frame clones and lacks some. In the table there are roughly 150,000 clones, 55% to 70% of which are singletons. The sample comprised PBMCs. Source of these receptors: a woman aged 30 to 39 in good health and CMV-seropositive. CDR3s include the opening cysteine and the closing phenylalanine or tryptophan. The D gene is left open where the match is weak. Clone size appears in some rows only: once, few, many, or a class for an expanded clone.

J gene,CDR3 length,D gene,clone size,V gene,CDR3 DNA,CDR3 protein
TRBJ2-2,14,TRBD1,.,TRBV11-2,TGTGCCAGCAGCAATAGACAGGGACCCGGGGAGCTGTTTTTT,CASSNRQGPGELFF
TRBJ1-3,13,.,.,TRBV28,TGTGCCAGCAAAGACAGCTCTGGAAACACCATATATTTT,CASKDSSGNTIYF
TRBJ1-1,12,.,many,TRBV2,TGTGCCAGCAGTACAGGGTCCACTGAAGCTTTCTTT,CASSTGSTEAFF
TRBJ2-5,16,TRBD1,.,TRBV27,TGTGCCAGCAGCCACGTCCGGGACAGGGGGCCAGAGACCCAGTACTTC,CASSHVRDRGPETQYF
TRBJ2-7,13,.,.,TRBV29-1,TGCAGCGTTGTTTGGACAGTCTCCTACGGGCAGTACTTC,CSVVWTVSYGQYF
TRBJ1-2,12,.,.,TRBV6-5,TGTGCCATCAAGACAGCCCATTATGGCTACACCTTC,CAIKTAHYGYTF
TRBJ1-2,14,.,.,TRBV5-5,TGTGCCAGCAGCTTTTCTGGAGTTAACTATGGCTACACCTTC,CASSFSGVNYGYTF
TRBJ2-3,14,.,few,TRBV5-1,TGCGCCAGCAGATTACGGACACGCACAGATACGCAGTATTTT,CASRLRTRTDTQYF
TRBJ2-4,16,.,.,TRBV7-2,TGTGCCAGCAGCTTAGATTTGAGTCTAGCCAAAAACATTCAGTACTTC,CASSLDLSLAKNIQYF
TRBJ2-7,13,TRBD2,.,TRBV6-6,TGTGCCAGCGGCCCTAGCGGGACTTACGAGCAGTACTTC,CASGPSGTYEQYF
TRBJ2-2,15,TRBD1,few,TRBV5-1,TGCGCCAGCCTAAGGACAGGGCGCGAGGCCGGGGAGCTGTTTTTT,CASLRTGREAGELFF
TRBJ2-2,16,TRBD1,.,TRBV7-7,TGTGCTAGCAGCTTAGCTGGGACAGGGGGCTCCGGGGAGCTGTTTTTT,CASSLAGTGGSGELFF
TRBJ2-7,12,.,.,TRBV6-5,TGTGCCAGCCGCGTAGTACCGGGGGAGCAGTACTTC,CASRVVPGEQYF
TRBJ2-5,17,.,.,TRBV7-2,TGTGCCAGCAGTCTTAGAATATATCCAGCGGAGATAGAGACCCAGTACTTC,CASSLRIYPAEIETQYF
TRBJ2-7,14,TRBD2,few,TRBV11-3,TGTGCCAGCAGCTCGCGCGGGACTACCGCCGAGCAGTACTTC,CASSSRGTTAEQYF
TRBJ1-5,14,.,.,TRBV6-5,TGTGCCAGCAAAGGGAGCCAGGCAAATCAGCCCCAGCATTTT,CASKGSQANQPQHF
TRBJ1-6,16,.,few,TRBV6-5,TGTGCCAGCAGTTACGGTCTTTTAGACAGTTATTCACCCCTCCACTTT,CASSYGLLDSYSPLHF
TRBJ2-3,15,.,.,TRBV14,TGTGCCAGCAGCCAAGATTGGGCCTTCACAGATACGCAGTATTTT,CASSQDWAFTDTQYF
TRBJ1-4,15,.,.,TRBV7-9,TGTGCCAGCAGCTTCCTGGGCGGGGGGGATGAAAAACTGTTTTTT,CASSFLGGGDEKLFF
TRBJ2-2,15,.,.,TRBV18,TGTGCCAGCTCACCCCTGCAGGGTGGTACCGGGGAGCTGTTTTTT,CASSPLQGGTGELFF
TRBJ2-3,16,.,once,TRBV5-6,TGTGCCAGCAGCTTGTTTAGGCAGGGCAGCACAGATACGCAGTATTTT,CASSLFRQGSTDTQYF
TRBJ2-2,16,TRBD1,.,TRBV28,TGTGCCATCTCCCTACCGGGACAGGGGGCTTTGGGGGAGCTGTTTTTT,CAISLPGQGALGELFF
TRBJ2-3,15,TRBD1,.,TRBV5-8,TGTGCCAGCAGCCCCCGGGACAGGGGCACAGATACGCAGTATTTT,CASSPRDRGTDTQYF
TRBJ2-5,17,TRBD2,.,TRBV18,TGTGCCAGCTCACCACCGAGTTCTAGCGGGAACCAAGAGACCCAGTACTTC,CASSPPSSSGNQETQYF
TRBJ1-5,16,TRBD1,few,TRBV27,TGTGCCAGCAGGAGACGGACAGGGGATTTTCGTCAGCCCCAGCATTTT,CASRRRTGDFRQPQHF
TRBJ1-1,15,.,few,TRBV15,TGTGCCACCAGCAGAATACAGGGACTGAACACTGAAGCTTTCTTT,CATSRIQGLNTEAFF
TRBJ2-7,17,TRBD2,.,TRBV4-2,TGTGCCAGCAGCCAAGAAGGTGGTAGCGGGAGGTTCTACGAGCAGTACTTC,CASSQEGGSGRFYEQYF
TRBJ2-3,13,.,.,TRBV28,TGTGCCAGCACCGCCTCAGGGGCAGATACGCAGTATTTT,CASTASGADTQYF
TRBJ1-2,16,.,.,TRBV6-1,TGTGCCAGCAGTGATCTCATCCCTTCGGATACTAATGGCTACACCTTC,CASSDLIPSDTNGYTF
TRBJ1-2,17,.,once,TRBV5-1,TGCGCCAGCAGCTTAGCTCCCGATGTGGGAGACGACTATGGCTACACCTTC,CASSLAPDVGDDYGYTF
TRBJ2-5,14,.,.,TRBV11-2,TGTGCCAGCAGACTCTCGAGTCCCGGGGAGACCCAGTACTTC,CASRLSSPGETQYF
TRBJ1-2,15,TRBD1,.,TRBV6-6,TGTGCCAGCAGTTACTTGGGACAGTGGGACTATGGCTACACCTTC,CASSYLGQWDYGYTF
TRBJ2-5,16,.,.,TRBV2,TGTGCCAGCAGTTCCCTACTAGATTTGGTTTCGGAGACCCAGTACTTC,CASSSLLDLVSETQYF
TRBJ2-7,12,.,once,TRBV7-8,TGTGCCTCCGAGGGCCAGACATCCGAGCAGTACTTC,CASEGQTSEQYF
TRBJ1-4,14,TRBD1,.,TRBV10-3,TGTGCCATCAGAGCCGGGACAGGGGATGAAAAACTGTTTTTT,CAIRAGTGDEKLFF
TRBJ1-3,14,.,few,TRBV6-5,TGTGCCAGCAGTTACTCACAGTCTGGAAACACCATATATTTT,CASSYSQSGNTIYF
TRBJ1-1,14,.,few,TRBV5-6,TGTGCCAGCAGCCACTCGACAATGAACACTGAAGCTTTCTTT,CASSHSTMNTEAFF
TRBJ1-5,13,.,.,TRBV5-6,TGTGCCAGCAGCTCGCGGTCCAATCAGCCCCAGCATTTT,CASSSRSNQPQHF